This T cell receptor (beta chain) was sequenced during a study of blood T cell repertoires in COVID-19. Whole-study context: Acute and convalescent COVID-19 specimens originated in the United States, Italy and Spain. Sample material is recorded as cDNA or gDNA derived from T cells, B-cell-depleted T cells, or PBMCs.

Method: immunoSEQ multiplex PCR; TCRdb's copy keeps in-frame clones and lacks some. The sample includes approximately 670,000 clones, about 90% of them seen just once. Looked up from germline, CDR1 is MNHEY and CDR2 is SMNVEV (reference sequence). The CDR3 has 16 amino acids. V shed 0 bases and J 6 bases; nucleotides not matched to a gene: 6. V usage is TRBV27 and J usage is TRBJ1-4, with 8 bases lining up with TRBD1. This clonotype was sampled from a young woman with acute or convalescent COVID-19. Sequences were obtained from peripheral blood. CDR3 bases: TGTGCCAGCAGTTTATCGACTACAGGGGGGCATGAAAAACTGTTTTTT. Translating it yields CASSLSTTGGHEKLFF.